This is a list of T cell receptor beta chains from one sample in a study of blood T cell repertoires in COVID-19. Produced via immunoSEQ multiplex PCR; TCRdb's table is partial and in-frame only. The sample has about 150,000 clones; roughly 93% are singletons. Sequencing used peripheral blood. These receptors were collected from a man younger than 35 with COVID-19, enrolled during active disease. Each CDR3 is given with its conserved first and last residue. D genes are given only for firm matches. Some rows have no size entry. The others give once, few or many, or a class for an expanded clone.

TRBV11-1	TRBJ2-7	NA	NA	CASSVTREQYF	TGTGCCAGCAGCGTGACTAGAGAGCAGTACTTC
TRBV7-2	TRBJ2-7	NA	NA	CASSLGQSSYEQYF	TGTGCCAGCAGCTTGGGCCAGAGCTCCTACGAGCAGTACTTC
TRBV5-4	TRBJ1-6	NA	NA	CASSLGGFYNSPLHF	TGTGCCAGCAGCCTCGGGGGGTTCTATAATTCACCCCTCCACTTT
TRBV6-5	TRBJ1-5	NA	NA	CASSYSRGNQPQHF	TGTGCCAGCAGTTACTCCCGAGGGAATCAGCCCCAGCATTTT
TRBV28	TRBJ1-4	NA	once	CASSLQGRNEKLFF	TGTGCCAGCAGTTTACAGGGGAGAAACGAAAAACTGTTTTTT
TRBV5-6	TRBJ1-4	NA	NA	CASSLVGVNEKLFF	TGTGCCAGCAGCTTGGTAGGGGTAAATGAAAAACTGTTTTTT
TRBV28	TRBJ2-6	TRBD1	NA	CASRYTGDSGANVLTF	TGTGCCAGCAGATATACAGGGGACTCTGGGGCCAACGTCCTGACTTTC
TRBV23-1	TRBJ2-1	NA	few	CASSHRLCYNEQFF	TGCGCCAGCAGTCATCGGTTATGCTACAATGAGCAGTTCTTC
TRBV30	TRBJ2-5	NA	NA	CAWSPGAQETQYF	TGTGCCTGGAGTCCAGGGGCTCAAGAGACCCAGTACTTC
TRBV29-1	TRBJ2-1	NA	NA	CSVEDTNSYNEQFF	TGCAGCGTCGAAGACACAAACTCCTACAATGAGCAGTTCTTC
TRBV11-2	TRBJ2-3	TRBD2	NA	CASSRGVGVGSTDTQYF	TGTGCCAGCAGCCGGGGGGTGGGGGTTGGAAGCACAGATACGCAGTATTTT
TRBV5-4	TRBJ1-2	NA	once	CASSSVGSGANYGYTF	TGTGCCAGCAGCTCCGTGGGATCGGGAGCTAACTATGGCTACACCTTC
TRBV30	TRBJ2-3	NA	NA	CAWILSGTQYF	TGTGCCTGGATACTAAGCGGAACGCAGTATTTT
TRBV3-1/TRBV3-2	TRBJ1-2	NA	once	CASSQQKGSGGYTF	TGTGCCAGCAGCCAACAAAAGGGGTCCGGGGGCTACACCTTC
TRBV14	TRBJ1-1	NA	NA	CASSHGGVGAFF	TGTGCCAGCAGCCACGGAGGGGTAGGAGCTTTCTTT
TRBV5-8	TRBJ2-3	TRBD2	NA	CASSSGGTSTDTQYF	TGTGCCAGCAGCTCGGGAGGAACTAGCACAGATACGCAGTATTTT
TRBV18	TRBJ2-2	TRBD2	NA	CASGGANTGELFF	TGTGCCTCGGGAGGGGCGAACACCGGGGAGCTGTTTTTT
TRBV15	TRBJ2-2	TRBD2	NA	CATSTRGGRNTGELFF	TGTGCCACCAGCACCCGGGGCGGGAGAAACACCGGGGAGCTGTTTTTT
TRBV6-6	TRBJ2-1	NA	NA	CASSYSPRAEEQFF	TGTGCCAGCAGTTATTCCCCTCGAGCCGAAGAGCAGTTCTTC
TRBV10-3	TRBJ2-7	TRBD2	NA	CAIAVAGYEQYF	TGTGCCATCGCGGTAGCGGGGTACGAGCAGTACTTC
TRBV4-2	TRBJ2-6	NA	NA	CASTKSALSGANVLTF	TGTGCCAGCACAAAAAGCGCCCTATCTGGGGCCAACGTCCTGACTTTC
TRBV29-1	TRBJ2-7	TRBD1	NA	CSVEDQQGRNYEQYF	TGCAGCGTTGAAGATCAACAGGGGAGAAACTACGAGCAGTACTTC
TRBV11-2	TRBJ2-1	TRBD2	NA	CASSLDLGTSGYNEQFF	TGTGCCAGCAGCTTAGATCTTGGGACTAGCGGTTACAATGAGCAGTTCTTC
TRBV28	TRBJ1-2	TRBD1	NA	CASSLDPDRVYGYTF	TGTGCCAGCAGCCTTGACCCGGACAGGGTCTATGGCTACACCTTC
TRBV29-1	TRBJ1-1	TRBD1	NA	CSVRGTGTNTEAFF	TGCAGCGTTCGTGGGACAGGGACGAACACTGAAGCTTTCTTT
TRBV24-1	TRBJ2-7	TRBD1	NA	CATSDPFGPGQEYEQYF	TGTGCCACCAGTGACCCCTTCGGACCGGGACAGGAGTACGAGCAGTACTTC
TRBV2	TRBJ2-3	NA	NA	CASRSGDTQYF	TGTGCCAGCAGGTCCGGGGATACGCAGTATTTT
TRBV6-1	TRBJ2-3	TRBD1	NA	CASSEETGGTDTQYF	TGTGCCAGCAGTGAAGAGACAGGGGGCACAGATACGCAGTATTTT
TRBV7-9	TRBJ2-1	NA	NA	CASSLITASGQFF	TGTGCCAGCAGCTTAATAACCGCCAGCGGGCAGTTCTTC
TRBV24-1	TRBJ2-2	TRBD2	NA	CATSDPTSGGYTGELFF	TGTGCCACCAGTGACCCGACTAGCGGGGGCTACACCGGGGAGCTGTTTTTT
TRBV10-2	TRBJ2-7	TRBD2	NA	CASSEGTSGMTYEQYF	TGCGCCAGCAGTGAGGGAACTAGCGGGATGACCTACGAGCAGTACTTC
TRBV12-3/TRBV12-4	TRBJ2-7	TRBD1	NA	CASSQYRGHEQYF	TGTGCCAGCTCGCAATACAGGGGTCACGAGCAGTACTTC
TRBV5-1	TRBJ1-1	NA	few	CASSFGGEEAFF	TGCGCCAGCAGCTTCGGAGGGGAGGAAGCTTTCTTT
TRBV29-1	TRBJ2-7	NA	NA	CSVEAGAPYEQYF	TGCAGCGTTGAAGCAGGGGCCCCCTACGAGCAGTACTTC
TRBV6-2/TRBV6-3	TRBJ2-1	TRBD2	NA	CASSYPPPGLAWSSYNEQFF	TGTGCCAGCAGTTACCCCCCCCCGGGACTAGCCTGGAGCTCCTACAATGAGCAGTTCTTC
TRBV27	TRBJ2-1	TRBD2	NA	CASSLKPAGFNEQFF	TGTGCCAGCAGTTTAAAGCCAGCGGGGTTCAATGAGCAGTTCTTC
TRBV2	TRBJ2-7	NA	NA	CASSEALWQTYEQYF	TGTGCCAGCAGTGAAGCGCTTTGGCAGACCTACGAGCAGTACTTC
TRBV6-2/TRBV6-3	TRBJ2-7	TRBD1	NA	CASSQGQGLQYF	TGTGCCAGCAGTCAGGGACAGGGCTTACAGTACTTC
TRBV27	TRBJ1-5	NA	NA	CASSEGIGQPQHF	TGTGCCAGCAGTGAGGGAATTGGTCAGCCCCAGCATTTT
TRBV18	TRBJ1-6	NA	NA	CASSDGTGTSSPLHF	TGTGCCAGCTCGGATGGAACAGGAACATCATCACCCCTCCACTTT
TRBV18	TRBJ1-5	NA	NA	CASSPAENQPQHF	TGTGCCAGCTCACCGGCAGAAAATCAGCCCCAGCATTTT
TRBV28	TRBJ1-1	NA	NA	CASSSGTLITEAFF	TGTGCCAGCAGTTCTGGGACTTTAATCACTGAAGCTTTCTTT
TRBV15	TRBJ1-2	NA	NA	CATSSAGTHNYGYTF	TGTGCCACCAGCAGCGCCGGGACTCATAACTATGGCTACACCTTC
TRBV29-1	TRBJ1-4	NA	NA	CSVVSSVATNEKLFF	TGCAGCGTTGTCTCCTCGGTTGCAACTAATGAAAAACTGTTTTTT
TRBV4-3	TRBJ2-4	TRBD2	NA	CASSRSRLAENIQYF	TGCGCCAGCAGCCGATCCAGACTAGCGGAAAACATTCAGTACTTC
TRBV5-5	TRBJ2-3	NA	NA	CASSPTGILTDTQYF	TGTGCCAGCAGCCCTACAGGGATACTCACAGATACGCAGTATTTT
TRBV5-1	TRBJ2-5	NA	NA	CASGSAWETQYF	TGCGCCAGCGGGTCAGCGTGGGAGACCCAGTACTTC
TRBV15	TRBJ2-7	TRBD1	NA	CATSRTGTGAYEQYF	TGTGCCACCAGCAGGACCGGGACAGGGGCCTACGAGCAGTACTTC
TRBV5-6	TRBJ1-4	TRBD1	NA	CASSLAIDRVWVGEKLLF	TGTGCCAGCAGCTTGGCCATCGACAGGGTATGGGTCGGTGAAAAACTGCTTTTT
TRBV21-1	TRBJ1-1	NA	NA	CASSNDRGRVEAFF	TGTGCCAGCAGCAACGACAGGGGTCGGGTTGAAGCTTTCTTT
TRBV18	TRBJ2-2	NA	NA	CASSSSRPDSRTGELFF	TGTGCCAGCTCATCTAGTCGCCCCGACTCGAGGACCGGGGAGCTGTTTTTT
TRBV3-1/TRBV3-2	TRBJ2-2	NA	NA	CASSQVIAGELFF	TGTGCCAGCAGCCAAGTAATAGCCGGGGAGCTGTTTTTT
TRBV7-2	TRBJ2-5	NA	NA	CASSSSRGHQETQYF	TGTGCCAGCAGCTCGTCCAGGGGACATCAAGAGACCCAGTACTTC
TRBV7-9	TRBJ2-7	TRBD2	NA	CASSFGLAGGDEQYF	TGTGCCAGCAGCTTTGGGTTAGCGGGAGGCGACGAGCAGTACTTC
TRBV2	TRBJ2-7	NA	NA	CASSDGPGESYEQYF	TGTGCCAGCAGCGACGGACCCGGGGAGAGCTACGAGCAGTACTTC
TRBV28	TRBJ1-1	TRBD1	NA	CASNSAYRGYTEAFF	TGTGCCAGCAATTCAGCCTACAGGGGATACACTGAAGCTTTCTTT
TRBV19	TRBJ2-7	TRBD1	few	CATKLGQGNEQYF	TGTGCCACCAAACTGGGACAGGGTAACGAGCAGTACTTC
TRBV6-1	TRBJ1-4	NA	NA	CASEGGVNEKLFF	TGTGCCAGCGAAGGGGGGGTGAACGAAAAACTGTTTTTT